This record covers a single TCR beta chain. The record originates from a study of blood T cell repertoires in COVID-19. The wider study: From the United States, Italy and Spain came samples of acute and convalescent COVID-19. The cDNA or gDNA used as material had been derived from T cells, B-cell-depleted T cells, or PBMCs.

Seattle-derived patients entered the study during active infection and were followed longitudinally. The table came from immunoSEQ multiplex PCR; TCRdb's copy has only in-frame clones and leaves some out. The table records nearly 350,000 clones, around 86% of them present only once. Germline V gives CDR1 SGDLS, CDR2 YYNGEE. V shed 3 bases and J shed 1 base, with 10 bases lying between them. The CDR3 totals 15 residues. The receptor comes from a woman aged 50 to 60 with COVID-19, enrolled during active disease. Sequencing input: peripheral blood. This sequence joins TRBV9 and TRBJ2-2, with D perhaps matching TRBD1 (6 bases). CDR3 sequence reads: CASSATRGNTGELFF. Written as DNA, the CDR3 is TGTGCCAGCAGCGCGACCAGGGGGAACACCGGGGAGCTGTTTTTT.